The entry that follows covers one TCR beta chain sequence. The CDR3 sequence is 15 residues long. Trimming took off 4 bases at V and 2 bases at J, with 9 bases between the two ends. CDR1 LGHDT and CDR2 YNNKEL come from the germline V gene (reference sequence). The record originates from a study of blood T cell repertoires in COVID-19. Repertoires were generated with immunoSEQ multiplex PCR, while TCRdb's copy carries only in-frame clones and drops some. Of some 160,000 clones in the sample, roughly 86% were seen once. The TCR was taken from a woman over 75 with COVID-19, enrolled during active disease. The chain is built from TRBV3-1 (or the pseudogene TRBV3-2) and TRBJ2-6, with a tentative D call TRBD1 (6 bases). The sequencing sample was made of peripheral blood. Written as DNA, the CDR3 is TGTGCCAGCAGCCTTAAGGGGGCTGGGGCCAACGTCCTGACTTTC. Translation gives CASSLKGAGANVLTF.